This T cell receptor (beta chain) was profiled in a study of OX40 agonist ivuxolimab in advanced cancers. Produced via immunoSEQ multiplex PCR; TCRdb's table is partial and in-frame only. Here the sample spans roughly 76,000 clones, about 88% being singletons. Germline-derived CDR1 and CDR2 are MNHNS and SASEGT. V shed 4 bases and J shed 2 bases, with 8 bases lying between them. The CDR3 is made up of 13 amino acids. This material consisted of CD4+ or CD8+ T cells sorted from blood, taken in a trial of the OX40 agonist ivuxolimab. The rearrangement links TRBV6-1 to TRBJ2-5; TRBD1 is a possible D gene (6 bases). The source is an adult with an advanced solid tumor such as melanoma, head and neck, liver or kidney cancer. The DNA of the CDR3 is TGTGCCAGCAGTGTACAGGGTCAAGAGACCCAGTACTTC. Translating gives CASSVQGQETQYF.